These 18 T cell receptor beta chains came from one sample sequenced in a study of T-cell memory formation after mild COVID-19. TCRdb ran MiXCR on the 5' RACE reads and lists one entry per CDR3 protein. Among 530,000 or so distinct CDR3 sequences, approximately 15% were seen once, and the ten largest hold roughly 7.8%. The source material was PBMCs or a T cell subset sorted from them (not recorded which). These receptors were taken from an adult woman who had mild COVID-19 (a few samples of this study predate the infection). Cell type and time point are not known.

This clonotype was seen only a few times. V and J are TRBV12-3 or TRBV12-4 and TRBJ1-5; D unresolved. The CDR3 is 14 amino acids. The V end lost 2 bases, the J end lost 4 bases, and 9 bases lay between the germline ends. CDR3 sequence: CASSLKRSNQPQHF. CDR3 bases: TGTGCCAGCAGTTTAAAGCGGAGTAATCAGCCCCAGCATTTT.

This chain uses TRBV7-9 with TRBJ1-1; 8 nucleotides agree with TRBD1. Germline V CDR1 and CDR2: SEHNR, FQNEAQ (reference sequence). V was clipped by 5 bases and J by 0 bases; unmatched bases: 11. This CDR3 comprises 17 residues. DNA of the CDR3: TGTGCCAGCAGCCCGAGGGGGACAGGTTCCATGAACACTGAAGCTTTCTTT. Translating gives CASSPRGTGSMNTEAFF.

This clonotype was detected a few times. The V call is TRBV6-6, the J call TRBJ2-1, with 8 nucleotides matching TRBD2. J was trimmed by 8 bases and V by 6 bases; bases with no gene match: 12. The CDR3 loop spans 15 amino acids. CDR1 and CDR2 from the germline V gene are MNHNY and SVGAGI (reference sequence). CDR3 sequence: CASRTLGGAYDEQFF. In DNA form, the CDR3 reads TGTGCCAGCAGAACACTCGGGGGGGCCTATGATGAGCAGTTCTTC.

A few counts support this clonotype. V is TRBV11-2 and J is TRBJ2-1, with 7 bases matching TRBD2. CDR1 SGHAT and CDR2 FQNNGV come from the germline V gene. V dropped 6 bases and J dropped 4; count of bases not matched to a gene: 6. This CDR3 has 14 residues. CDR3 sequence (DNA): TGTGCCAGCAGAGGCGGGGGACTGTACAATGAGCAGTTCTTC. Amino acids: CASRGGGLYNEQFF.

This clonotype was detected only a few times. The rearrangement joins TRBV20-1 to TRBJ2-6; D call uncertain. From germline, CDR1 is DFQATT and CDR2 SNEGSKA (reference sequence). The V gene lost 3 bases and the J gene lost 0 bases, with 9 bases spanning the gap. There are 15 residues in the CDR3. CDR3 loop: CSARQDFSGANVLTF. CDR3 DNA sequence: TGCAGTGCTAGGCAGGATTTCTCTGGGGCCAACGTCCTGACTTTC.

The sample holds a few counts of this clonotype. The CDR3 region has the DNA TGTGCCACCAGCAGAGCCCCCAGGATGGAGGGGGAGTACTTC. Its protein product is CATSRAPRMEGEYF. The rearrangement uses TRBV15 and TRBJ2-7, with D perhaps assigned TRBD1 or TRBD2 (6 bases each). Germline CDR1 and CDR2: LNHNV and YYDKDF (reference sequence). This CDR3 has 14 amino acids. V gave up 1 base and J gave up 11 bases, with 18 bases separating them.

This clonotype was recorded many times. The DNA for the CDR3 is TGTGCCACCAGCGACTCTGGGGCCAACGTCCTGACTTTC. Protein: CATSDSGANVLTF. This chain connects TRBV15 to TRBJ2-6, with D uncertain. Looked up from germline, CDR1 is LNHNV and CDR2 is YYDKDF (reference sequence). The CDR3 sequence is 13 residues long. Trimming shortened V by 5 bases and J by 0 bases, and 2 bases separated the two germline ends.

The V call is TRBV6-4, the J call TRBJ2-3; 7 bases match TRBD1. The CDR3 loop spans 14 amino acids. Germline V gene data show CDR1 as MRHNA and CDR2 as SNTAGT. Germline trimming cut 2 bases from V and 6 bases from J; bases unmatched to any gene: 5. CDR3 sequence: CASSDTQGLDTQYF. The CDR3 nucleotides read TGTGCCAGCAGTGACACACAGGGGTTGGATACGCAGTATTTT.

This clonotype was seen a few times. The V gene is TRBV30, the J gene TRBJ2-3; the D gene is possibly TRBD2 (7 bases). Germline CDR1 reads GTSNPN; CDR2 reads SVGIG (reference sequence). V was clipped by 0 bases and J by 8 bases, with 18 bases between them. The CDR3 contains 15 residues. CDR3 region: CAWSVLEGGASTQYF. CDR3 bases: TGTGCCTGGAGTGTGCTAGAGGGGGGGGCATCTACGCAGTATTTT.

This sequence joins TRBV19 and TRBJ2-3; 7 bases align to TRBD1. This CDR3 is 15 amino acids long. V shed 5 bases and J 2 bases; nucleotides not matched to a gene: 7. From germline, CDR1 is LNHDA and CDR2 SQIVND (reference sequence). As DNA, the CDR3 is TGTGCCAGTAGTGACCGGGACAGATACACAGATACGCAGTATTTT. Its protein is CASSDRDRYTDTQYF.

CDR3 in amino acids: CASSIAGGSNQPQHF. CDR3 nucleotide sequence: TGTGCCAGTAGTATAGCTGGGGGTAGCAATCAGCCCCAGCATTTT. The genes are TRBV19 and TRBJ1-5; a possible D gene is TRBD1 (5 bases). The V and J ends lost 1 base and 0 bases respectively, with 7 bases between them. CDR3 size: 15 residues. Looked up from germline, CDR1 is LNHDA and CDR2 is SQIVND (reference sequence).

In its sample, this clonotype was seen a few times. The rearrangement joins TRBV7-2 to TRBJ2-7; D not certain. The germline CDR1 and CDR2 sequences are SGHTA and FQGNSA. There are 13 residues in the CDR3. V gave up 8 bases and J gave up 2 bases, with 13 bases separating them. The CDR3 here is CASGQPYTYEQYF. The CDR3 coding sequence is TGTGCCAGCGGGCAGCCTTATACCTACGAGCAGTACTTC.

This chain uses TRBV4-1 with TRBJ1-6; D is uncertain. Trimming took 1 base from V and 9 from J, leaving 22 bases between them. Germline values: CDR1 MGHRA, CDR2 YSYEKL. This CDR3 comprises 18 residues. In nucleotides, the CDR3 is TGCGCCAGCAGCCAAGCTCTCAGATCGAATAGATACGGTTCACCCCTCCACTTT. Amino acid sequence: CASSQALRSNRYGSPLHF.

This clonotype was seen only a few times. The chain has TRBV10-3 and TRBJ2-7; the D is unclear. V was clipped by 2 bases and J by 4 bases, with 9 bases between them. The germline V gene encodes CDR1 ENHRY and CDR2 SYGVKD. The CDR3 runs 13 residues. This CDR3 reads CAISEALQYEQYF. The CDR3 coding sequence is TGTGCCATCAGTGAGGCTTTGCAATACGAGCAGTACTTC.

The chain joins TRBV3-1 to TRBJ2-6; 7 bases agree with TRBD1. The CDR3 totals 16 residues. V shed 5 bases and J 4 bases; nucleotides not matched to a gene: 8. Looked up from germline, CDR1 is LGHDT and CDR2 is YNNKEL (reference sequence). The CDR3 bases are TGTGCCAGCAGCACCCGACAGGGTACCGGGGCCAACGTCCTGACTTTC. Translation: CASSTRQGTGANVLTF.

This clonotype was seen a handful of times. The V call is TRBV6-2 or TRBV6-3, the J call TRBJ1-1; D might be TRBD1 (6 bases). Germline V gene sequence: CDR1 MNHEY, CDR2 SVGEGT. CDR3 length: 14 residues. The DNA of the CDR3 is TGTGCTACCTATGGGTTACAGGGCCGTCCTGAAGCTTTCTTT. This codes for CATYGLQGRPEAFF.

The rearrangement links TRBV5-1 to TRBJ2-1; D gene ambiguous. Trimming removed 3 bases at V and 6 bases at J, with 13 bases between. Germline V lookup: CDR1 SGHRS, CDR2 YFSETQ. The length of the CDR3 is 14 residues. The CDR3 loop is CASSSFVGFNEQFF. The DNA for the CDR3 is TGCGCCAGCAGCTCATTTGTGGGGTTCAATGAGCAGTTCTTC.

This clonotype has just a few counts. The chain uses TRBV7-9 and TRBJ2-2; the D gene is possibly TRBD1 (5 bases). The V end lost 8 bases, the J end lost 6 bases, and 19 bases lay between the germline ends. Germline CDR1 and CDR2: SEHNR and FQNEAQ (reference sequence). The CDR3 loop spans 15 amino acids. The CDR3 sequence: CASGQSIRAAGELFF. Written as DNA, the CDR3 is TGTGCCAGCGGGCAATCGATCAGGGCCGCCGGGGAGCTGTTTTTT.